Reported below is one T cell receptor (beta chain). What antigen it recognizes has not been identified. No quality values exist for individual bases; no much larger clone is one base distant. The data belong to a study of shared clonotypes between healthy human individuals (TCRdb year 2020). Concerning the study at large: Three men and a couple of women, aged 18 to 49 years, made up the cohort. For each donor, CD4 naive and CD4 memory were each given three plates, CD8 naive was given two plates, and CD8 memory was given one plate. To estimate repertoire size and how much clonotype sharing occurs between individuals, the study deeply sequenced the blood TCR repertoires of about five healthy adults. To increase sequencing depth and limit assay-specific biases, different laboratories used diverse techniques to prepare libraries and sequence TCR repertoires. Per donor, leukapheresis produced somewhere between about 0.85 and 9.5 billion PBMCs.

What the authors observed across the whole study: Because the study included a small number of donors, the genetic and exposure-history diversity represented was limited. Pairwise subsampling led to the expectation that sequencing depth would affect the degree of clonotype sharing among donors. Sharing across a handful of donors was observed for approximately 4.6% of naive CD4, 3% to 3.5% of naive CD8, about 2.3% of memory CD4, and roughly 0.4% of memory CD8 clonotypes. Sampling was restricted to blood, and TCR repertoires in tissue are likely to differ from TCR repertoires in blood. Rarefaction of sorted-subset datasets indicated incomplete sequencing despite the large sequencing depth. Estimated clonotype richness was generally larger for naive than for memory subsets. Higher generation probabilities were observed for clonotypes shared by all four sorted-subset donors than for non-shared clonotypes.

TCR CDR3 regions were amplified from genomic DNA by multiplex PCR using the deep immunoSEQ assay. For each cell subset, the extracted genomic DNA was distributed evenly across all wells of several immunoSEQ 96-well plates, and each plate served as one replicate. For sorted subsets, 200 to 250 ng genomic DNA, equal to tens of thousands of T cell genomes, was loaded into each replicate PCR. Purified libraries were quantified with a Qubit 3.0 fluorometer, sized on a Bioanalyzer 2100, and re-quantified with the KAPA Library Quantification kit. Every immunoSEQ 96-well plate was sequenced on a dedicated single-read 150-cycle Illumina NextSeq 550 flow cell. Turning to the authors' computational methods: Because only junctional sequences without quality scores were contained in the immunoSEQ output, filtering matching that applied to full-length reads could not be performed. Sequences were annotated with PyIR, a Python wrapper for IgBLAST v1.9, and V/J genes and CDR3 were assigned using IMGT germline references. Reads with weak V/J assignments (E-value above 1e-6), missing CDR3, stop codons, out-of-frame junctions, or ambiguous translated residues were removed. V3J clonotypes were defined by identical inferred V gene, J gene, and CDR3 amino acid sequence. The percentage overlap between two repertoires was calculated by dividing the number of shared unique clonotypes by the size of the smaller repertoire. Three approaches were used to assess repertoire richness: RTK rarefaction, the Chao1 estimator, and Recon v2.1 estimates of unobserved clonotypes. For all TCRbeta clonotypes obtained by the gDNA method from four donors, generation probabilities were computed with OLGA. Entries here come from immuneACCESS through TCRdb and include only in-frame sequences with V and J called. Some clones fail to appear in such tables; in the studies checked, an unresolved V gene covers under half of the shortfall, and the cause of the remainder is unknown. D and trimming come from the DNA, and the V and J calls and clone size come from that table. The table for this sample lists about 120,000 clones; about 70% of them were counted only once. The ten largest clones represent roughly a quarter of the sample.

Healthy HIV-negative adults with no recently reported acute infections or vaccinations were included as donors. All donors were Caucasian adults living in Nashville, Tennessee, USA. CD8 memory samples combined magnetically selected CD45RO+ cells with CCR7-negative CD45RA+ effector memory (TemRA) cells. Blood was collected by leukapheresis, and PBMCs were isolated by Ficoll-Histopaque density gradient centrifugation and then cryopreserved in liquid nitrogen vapor phase. Purity and quantity of every magnetically sorted T cell population were checked by analytical flow cytometry. Genomic DNA was isolated from every sorted fraction and measured by UV absorbance on a Nanodrop 2000c. The CDR3 starts with the cysteine, ends with the phenylalanine, and has 15 residues. CDR3 DNA only is kept here, 45 bases in frame from base 1. Trimming accounts for 6 bases at V and 6 bases at J, while the number of junction bases matched to no gene is 6. The germline V gene yields SNHLY for CDR1 and FYNNEI for CDR2.

Sequenced material: memory CD8+ T cells sorted from blood. The cell subset or site tag for this specimen amounts to: CD45RO+ cells pooled with CCR7-negative TemRA cells. The chain employs TRBV2 and TRBJ1-4, with 11 middle bases fitting TRBD1. This TCR was sampled from a woman between 25 and 40 years old in good health. The CDR3 here reads CASSHRDRGDEKLFF. The nucleotides read TGTGCCAGCAGCCACCGGGACAGGGGGGATGAAAAACTGTTTTTT.